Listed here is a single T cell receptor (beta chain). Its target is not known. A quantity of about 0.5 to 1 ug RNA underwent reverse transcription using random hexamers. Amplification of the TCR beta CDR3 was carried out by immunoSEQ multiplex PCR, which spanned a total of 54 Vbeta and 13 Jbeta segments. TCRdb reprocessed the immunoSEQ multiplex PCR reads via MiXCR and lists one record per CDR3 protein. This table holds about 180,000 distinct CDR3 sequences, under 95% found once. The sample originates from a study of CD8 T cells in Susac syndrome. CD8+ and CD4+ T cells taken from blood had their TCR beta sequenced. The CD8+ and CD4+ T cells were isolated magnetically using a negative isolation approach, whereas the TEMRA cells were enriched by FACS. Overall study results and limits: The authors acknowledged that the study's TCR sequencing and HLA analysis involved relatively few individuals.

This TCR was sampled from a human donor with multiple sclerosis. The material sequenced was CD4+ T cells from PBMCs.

The CDR3 DNA follows: TGTGCCACCAGCAGCCACAGGGGCCCCCAGGAGACCCAGTACTTC. Residues: CATSSHRGPQETQYF. The chain carries TRBV15 and TRBJ2-5; 7 nucleotides line up with TRBD1. The trim removed 3 bases at V and 5 bases at J, leaving 9 bases unmatched. The CDR3 length is 15 residues. The germline CDR1 and CDR2 sequences are LNHNV and YYDKDF (reference sequence). Drawing the rest from reference TRBV15 and TRBJ2-5, the complete variable domain is DAMVIQNPRYQVTQFGKPVTLSCSQTLNHNVMYWYQQKSSQAPKLLFHYYDKDFNNEADTPDNFQSRRPNTSFCFLDIRSPGLGDTAMYLCATSSHRGPQETQYFGPGTRLLVL.